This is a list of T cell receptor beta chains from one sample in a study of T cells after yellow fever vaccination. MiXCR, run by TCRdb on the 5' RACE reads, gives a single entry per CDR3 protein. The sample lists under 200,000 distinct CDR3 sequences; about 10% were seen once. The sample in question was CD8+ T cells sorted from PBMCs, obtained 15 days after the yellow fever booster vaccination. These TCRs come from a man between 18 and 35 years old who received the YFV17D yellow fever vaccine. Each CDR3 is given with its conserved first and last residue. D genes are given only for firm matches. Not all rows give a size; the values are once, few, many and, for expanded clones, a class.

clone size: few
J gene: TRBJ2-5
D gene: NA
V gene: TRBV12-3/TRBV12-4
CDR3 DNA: TGTGCCAGCCCCCACCGGGAGTTCAACGAAACCCTCCAAGAGACCCAGTACTTC
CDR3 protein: CASPHREFNETLQETQYF

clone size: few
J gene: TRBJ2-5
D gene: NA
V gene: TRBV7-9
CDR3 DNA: TGTGCCAGCAGCTTACCGCAGGGGTACCAAGAGACCCAGTACTTC
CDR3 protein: CASSLPQGYQETQYF

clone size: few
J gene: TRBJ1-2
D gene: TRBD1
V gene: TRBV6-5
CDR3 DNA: TGTGCCAGCAGTTACGGACAGGCGAACTATGGCTACACCTTC
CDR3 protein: CASSYGQANYGYTF

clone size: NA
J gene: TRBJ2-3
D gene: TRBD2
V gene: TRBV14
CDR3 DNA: TGTGCCAGCAGCCAAGACGACGGACTAGTAGTCGCAGATACGCAGTATTTT
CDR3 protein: CASSQDDGLVVADTQYF

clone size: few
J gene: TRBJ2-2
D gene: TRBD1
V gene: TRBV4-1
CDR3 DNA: TGCGCCAGCAACCGACAGGGGGCTACCGGGGAGCTGTTTTTT
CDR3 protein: CASNRQGATGELFF

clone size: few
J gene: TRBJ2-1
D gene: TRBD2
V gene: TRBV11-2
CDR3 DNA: TGTGCCAGCAGCCGGCGGGGGAGTGGGTACAATGAGCAGTTCTTC
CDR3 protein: CASSRRGSGYNEQFF

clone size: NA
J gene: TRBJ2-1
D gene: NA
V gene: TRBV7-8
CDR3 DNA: TGTGCCAGCAGCTTAATAGATACCCCCTCCTACAATGAGCAGTTCTTC
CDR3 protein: CASSLIDTPSYNEQFF

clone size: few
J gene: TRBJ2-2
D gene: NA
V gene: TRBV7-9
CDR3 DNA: TGTGCCAGCAGCTTAGCGAAGATCGGGGAGCTGTTTTTT
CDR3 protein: CASSLAKIGELFF

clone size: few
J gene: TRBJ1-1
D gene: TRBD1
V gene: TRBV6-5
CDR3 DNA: TGTGCCAGCAGTTCCGGGACAGGGGAGTTGGCTTTCTTT
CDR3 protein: CASSSGTGELAFF

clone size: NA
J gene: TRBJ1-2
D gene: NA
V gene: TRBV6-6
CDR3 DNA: TGTGCCAGCAGTTACAATTCTCTTCGGGACACTGCATATGGCTACACCTTC
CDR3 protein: CASSYNSLRDTAYGYTF

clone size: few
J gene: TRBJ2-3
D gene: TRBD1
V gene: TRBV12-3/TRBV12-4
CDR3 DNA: TGTGCCAGCAGTTCGGGACAGGGTCCTCCAGATACGCAGTATTTT
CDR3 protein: CASSSGQGPPDTQYF

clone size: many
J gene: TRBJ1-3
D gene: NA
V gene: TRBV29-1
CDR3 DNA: TGCAGCGTTGTAAAGGAGTCGGACGGAAACACCATATATTTT
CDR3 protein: CSVVKESDGNTIYF

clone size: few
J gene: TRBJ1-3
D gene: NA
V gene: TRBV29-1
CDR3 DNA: TGCAGCGTGGAGGCTTCTGGAAACACCATATATTTT
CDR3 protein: CSVEASGNTIYF

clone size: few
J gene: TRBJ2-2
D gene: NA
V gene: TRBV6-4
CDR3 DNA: TGTGCCAGCAGTGACGGCCCCACCGGGGAGCTGTTTTTT
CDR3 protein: CASSDGPTGELFF

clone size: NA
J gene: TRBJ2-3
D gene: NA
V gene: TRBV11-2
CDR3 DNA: TGTGCCAGCAGCTTACCCTTAGGGGGCACAGATACGCAGTATTTT
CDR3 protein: CASSLPLGGTDTQYF

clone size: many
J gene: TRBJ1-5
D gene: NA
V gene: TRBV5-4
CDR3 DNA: TGTGCCAGCAGCACCCAGGGCACGGGCAATCAGCCCCAGCATTTT
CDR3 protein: CASSTQGTGNQPQHF

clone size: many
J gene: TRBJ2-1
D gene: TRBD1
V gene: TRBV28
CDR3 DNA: TGTGCCAGCAGATCTACAGGGGACAATGAGCAGTTCTTC
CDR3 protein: CASRSTGDNEQFF

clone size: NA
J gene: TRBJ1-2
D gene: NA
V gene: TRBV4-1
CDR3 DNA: TGCGCCAGCAGCCAAGATGGGGGCTTCTATGGCTACACCTTC
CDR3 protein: CASSQDGGFYGYTF